This T cell receptor (beta chain) emerged from a study of cytotoxic CD8 clonotypes in ibrutinib-treated CLL. Overall study context: Mean yields were about 260,000 productive templates and roughly 94,000 productive rearrangements per sample. Overall study findings and caveats: Clonality increased at ibrutinib response and stayed stable in sustained remission. At progression, however, it fell back toward baseline.

TCRdb keeps only in-frame clones here, not all; method: immunoSEQ multiplex PCR. The table shows fewer than 400,000 clones, with roughly 67% occurring only once. On this clone itself: As yet, its antigen is unknown.

V shed 7 bases and J shed 0 bases, with 12 bases lying between them. The CDR3 has 13 residues. Germline-derived CDR1 and CDR2 are SQVTM and ANQGSEA. The chain combines TRBV29-1 with TRBJ1-2, with TRBD1 as a possible D gene (5 bases). The source was PBMCs, collected after 36 months of ibrutinib treatment. The receptor was derived from a human donor with chronic lymphocytic leukemia. CDR3 sequence reads: CSGGEEANYGYTF. The DNA of the CDR3 is TGCAGCGGGGGGGAAGAAGCTAACTATGGCTACACCTTC.